This T cell receptor beta chain stems from a study of blood T cell repertoires in COVID-19. This clone showed up just a few times. CDR1 SEHNR and CDR2 FQNEAQ come from the germline V gene (reference sequence). This CDR3 spans 15 amino acids. V lost 4 bases, J lost 4 bases, and 13 bases lay in between. TCRdb keeps only in-frame clones here, not all; method: immunoSEQ multiplex PCR. The repertoire consists of around 330,000 clones, with 89% occurring once and the leading ten covering 4.5% to 5.5%. The chain couples TRBV7-9 to TRBJ1-4; the D is unclear. This clonotype originated in a man aged 55 to 70 who had recovered from COVID-19. Sequencing input: PBMCs or T cells enriched from blood (not recorded which). The CDR3 region has the DNA TGTGCCAGCAGCTACGGCGGGCGGGATAATGAAAAACTGTTTTTT. It encodes CASSYGGRDNEKLFF.